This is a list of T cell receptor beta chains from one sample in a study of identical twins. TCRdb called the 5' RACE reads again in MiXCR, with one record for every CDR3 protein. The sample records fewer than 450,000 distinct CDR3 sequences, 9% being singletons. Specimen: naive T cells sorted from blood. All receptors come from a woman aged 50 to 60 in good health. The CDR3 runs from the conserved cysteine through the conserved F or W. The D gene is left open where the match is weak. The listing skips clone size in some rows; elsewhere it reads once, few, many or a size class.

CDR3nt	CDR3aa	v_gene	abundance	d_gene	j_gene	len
TGTGCCACGACGGGGTTCCTCCGGGAGGGAACAGACTATGGCTACACCTTC	CATTGFLREGTDYGYTF	TRBV12-3/TRBV12-4	many	.	TRBJ1-2	17
TGCGCCAGCAGCTCCCGACTAGCCGCTGCCTACGAGCAGTACTTC	CASSSRLAAAYEQYF	TRBV5-1	many	TRBD2	TRBJ2-7	15
TGTGCCAGCACCTCAACCCGAAGAGGACTAGCGGGAGGGCGAAATAAAGAGACCCAGTACTTC	CASTSTRRGLAGGRNKETQYF	TRBV27	.	TRBD2	TRBJ2-5	21
TGTGCCAGCAGCCAACTCGACAGGAAAGGAACTGAAGCTTTCTTT	CASSQLDRKGTEAFF	TRBV3-1	.	.	TRBJ1-1	15
TGTGCCAGCAGCTCTCTGCGGGAGGTCTACAATGAGCAGTTCTTC	CASSSLREVYNEQFF	TRBV4-2	.	TRBD2	TRBJ2-1	15
TGCAGTGCTAGAGACCCTTCCGGGACCCCGCGGAATGAGCAGTTCTTC	CSARDPSGTPRNEQFF	TRBV20-1	few	.	TRBJ2-1	16
TGTGCCAGCAGCTTGGTGACAGGGGGACTTTACTCCTACGAGCAGTACTTC	CASSLVTGGLYSYEQYF	TRBV5-6	.	TRBD1	TRBJ2-7	17
TGCGCCAGCAGTGAGTCGGGGGGGCTACGTTTGGAAGCTTTCTTT	CASSESGGLRLEAFF	TRBV10-2	.	.	TRBJ1-1	15
TGTGCCAGCAGCTTACTTAGCGGGACTATCTACAATGAGCAGTTCTTC	CASSLLSGTIYNEQFF	TRBV7-9	many	TRBD2	TRBJ2-1	16
TGTGCCAGCAGTCCGGGGGGTGGTTTTGAGCAGTTCTTC	CASSPGGGFEQFF	TRBV12-3/TRBV12-4	many	TRBD2	TRBJ2-1	13
TGTGCCAGCAGTTACTCGGGGGCCACTGAAGCTTTCTTT	CASSYSGATEAFF	TRBV6-2/TRBV6-3	.	.	TRBJ1-1	13
TGCAGTGCTAGATTGTGGGGCGGGACAGGGGTTGGCTACACCTTC	CSARLWGGTGVGYTF	TRBV20-1	.	TRBD1	TRBJ1-2	15
TGCAGTGCTAGAGGTGCGGGACTAGTAGTTCCAGAGACCCAGTACTTC	CSARGAGLVVPETQYF	TRBV20-1	.	TRBD2	TRBJ2-5	16
TGTGCCAGCAGCCGAGTGACCCCAATCCAAGAGACCCAGTACTTC	CASSRVTPIQETQYF	TRBV3-1	many	.	TRBJ2-5	15
TGCAGCGCAGGACTAGCGGGAGGAGATACGCAGTATTTT	CSAGLAGGDTQYF	TRBV29-1	many	TRBD2	TRBJ2-3	13
TGTGCCAGCAGAGGGACTAGCGGGAGTTTAGAGCAGTACTTC	CASRGTSGSLEQYF	TRBV25-1	many	TRBD2	TRBJ2-7	14
TGTGCCAGCAGCCAACTACGACGGGAGAACACTGAAGCTTTCTTT	CASSQLRRENTEAFF	TRBV9	few	.	TRBJ1-1	15
TGTGCCAGCAGTTTCCAACCAGGGGGCGCATCCACAGATACGCAGTATTTT	CASSFQPGGASTDTQYF	TRBV12-3/TRBV12-4	many	TRBD1	TRBJ2-3	17